The 2 T cell receptor beta chains below come from one sample, sequenced in a study of cytomegalovirus exposure and HLA in healthy donors. Primers included in the PCR were 60 Vbeta and 13 Jbeta primers. Generated by immunoSEQ multiplex PCR, the TCRdb table keeps only in-frame clones and is missing some. Among about 65,000 clones listed, around 73% were seen once. The sequenced sample consisted of PBMCs. Every receptor here comes from a girl aged 10-17 years in good health and CMV-seropositive.

V is TRBV6-5 and J is TRBJ2-3; no definite D call. CDR1 is MNHEY and CDR2 is SVGAGI in the germline V gene. V lost 7 bases to trimming and J lost 7 bases, with 18 bases between them. The CDR3 totals 14 residues. As DNA, the CDR3 is TGTGCCAGCAAGGCAACAGCTCCACAGAATACGCAGTATTTT. It is translated as CASKATAPQNTQYF.

The chain recombines TRBV9 with TRBJ2-1; tentative D call: TRBD1 (5 bases). Between the trimmed V and J ends, which lost 4 bases and 0 bases, there was a span of 14 bases. Germline loops: CDR1 SGDLS, CDR2 YYNGEE. The CDR3 consists of 16 residues. Here the CDR3 DNA reads TGTGCCAGCAGCATGCACAGGTCTCGCTCCTACAATGAGCAGTTCTTC. It specifies CASSMHRSRSYNEQFF.